These 26 T cell receptor beta chains came from one sample sequenced in a study of blood T cells in healthy people across ages. Primers used in a second PCR of about 6 to 12 cycles were a sample-barcoded 5' primer and a J-beta primer mix. TCRdb reprocessed the 5' RACE reads with MiXCR, giving one entry per CDR3 protein. The data contain some 1.8 million distinct CDR3 sequences, roughly two fifths of them singletons. The sample consisted of blood. The source is a human donor in good health.

The V call is TRBV6-1, the J call TRBJ2-1; a weak D match, TRBD1 (5 bases). V was cut by 2 bases and J by 12 bases, with 8 bases left in between. The CDR3 extends over 11 amino acids. Germline assignment: CDR1 MNHNS and CDR2 SASEGT. CDR3 nucleotide sequence: TGTGCCAGCAGTGAACAGGGCGCGCAGTTCTTC. It yields the protein CASSEQGAQFF.

CDR3 bases: TGTGCCAGCAGCCGCACCCAGGGAAGAAGTCCTATTGAGAATGGCTACACCTTC. Its protein product is CASSRTQGRSPIENGYTF. V is TRBV7-2 and J is TRBJ1-2, with D possibly being TRBD1 (5 bases). V was pared by 5 bases and J by 6 bases, with 28 bases between. Germline V gene lookup returns CDR1 SGHTA and CDR2 FQGNSA. CDR3 length: 18 residues. Using reference TRBV7-2 and TRBJ1-2 for the parts outside the CDR3, the full variable domain is GAGVSQSPSNKVTEKGKDVELRCDPISGHTALYWYRQSLGQGLEFLIYFQGNSAPDKSGLPSDRFSAERTGGSVSTLTIQRTQQEDSAVYLCASSRTQGRSPIENGYTFGSGTRLTVV.

The V call is TRBV6-1, the J call TRBJ1-2, with D perhaps matching TRBD1 (6 bases). There are 15 residues in the CDR3. Germline V gene data show CDR1 as MNHNS and CDR2 as SASEGT. V was cut by 5 bases and J by 6 bases, with 19 bases left in between. The CDR3 region is CASSNLRGATDGYTF. CDR3 coding DNA: TGTGCCAGCAGTAACCTACGGGGGGCCACTGATGGCTACACCTTC.

In its sample, this clonotype was seen a few times. The chain has TRBV25-1 and TRBJ2-1; weak D call: TRBD2 (6 bases). The CDR3 totals 15 residues. Trimming left V 3 bases short and J 0 bases short, with 9 bases between. CDR1 is MGHDK and CDR2 is SYGVNS in the germline V gene. The CDR3 loop is CASSELAASYNEQFF. The CDR3 region has the DNA TGTGCCAGCAGTGAGTTAGCGGCCTCCTACAATGAGCAGTTCTTC.

This clonotype was seen only a few times. The rearrangement joins TRBV12-3 or TRBV12-4 to TRBJ2-4; D unclear. The CDR3 has 14 residues. The V end was cut by 1 base, the J end by 8 bases, with 12 bases between. The CDR3 nucleotides are TGTGCCAGCAGTTTAGAGGCCGGGCCGGACATTCAGTACTTC. This translates into CASSLEAGPDIQYF.

The rearrangement links TRBV20-1 to TRBJ2-3; 10 bases fit TRBD2. The CDR3 spans 14 residues. The germline V gene has CDR1 DFQATT and CDR2 SNEGSKA (reference sequence). After removal of 3 bases from V and 4 bases from J, the junction contained 4 bases not matched to a gene. DNA for the CDR3: TGCAGTGCTAGGAAGCGGGGGGGCGCAGATACGCAGTATTTT. Translation gives CSARKRGGADTQYF.

The DNA of the CDR3 is TGTGCCAGCAGCCACGACAGGGGCCCTTATCTTTACGAGCAGTACTTC. It translates to CASSHDRGPYLYEQYF. The gene calls are TRBV5-6 and TRBJ2-7; TRBD1 agrees at 8 bases. The germline CDR1 and CDR2 sequences are SGHDT and YYEEEE. V shed 4 bases, J shed 4 bases, and the junction held 13 bases outside the gene matches. This CDR3 has 16 amino acids.

Notes on this clonotype: A clone one base away is much larger, so this may be a read error. The chain uses TRBV4-3 and TRBJ1-2, with D possibly being TRBD1 (5 bases). This CDR3 region has 13 residues. Germline loops: CDR1 LGHNA, CDR2 YSLEER. The CDR3 sequence: CASSQDWGYGHTF. CDR3 DNA: TGCGCCAGCAGCCAAGACTGGGGCTATGGCCACACCTTC.

This clonotype appeared a few times. V gene TRBV29-1 combines with J gene TRBJ2-4; D not resolved. The germline V gene encodes CDR1 SQVTM and CDR2 ANQGSEA. V shed 4 bases and J shed 5 bases, with 9 bases lying between them. This CDR3 region has 12 residues. This CDR3 reads CSVGHAQNIQYF. CDR3 nucleotides: TGCAGCGTTGGACACGCTCAAAACATTCAGTACTTC.

This chain connects TRBV12-3 or TRBV12-4 to TRBJ2-7; unclear D gene. Trimming shortened V by 5 bases and J by 2 bases, and 16 bases separated the two germline ends. The CDR3 has 15 amino acids. The CDR3 DNA is TGTGCCAGCAGTCCACGCAAAGGGATCGCCTACGAGCAGTACTTC. Protein product: CASSPRKGIAYEQYF.

This rearrangement joins TRBV20-1 to TRBJ2-7; D remains unclear. V lost 3 bases to trimming and J lost 3 bases, with 12 bases between them. From germline, CDR1 is DFQATT and CDR2 SNEGSKA (reference sequence). This CDR3 has 13 residues. CDR3 DNA sequence: TGCAGTGCTAGTTCCGGGCCCCTCTACGAGCAGTACTTC. It translates to CSASSGPLYEQYF.

This clonotype was observed a handful of times. The CDR3 region has the DNA TGTGCCAGCAGCCCAAGGGGGCTCCTCAAAAACATTCAGTACTTC. Its protein is CASSPRGLLKNIQYF. This chain connects TRBV13 to TRBJ2-4, with 7 bases identical to TRBD1. Per the germline V gene, CDR1 is PRHDT and CDR2 is FYEKMQ (reference sequence). V lost 5 bases, J lost 3 bases, and 7 bases stayed unmatched. The CDR3 length is 15 residues.

The table lists this clonotype with many counts. The chain has TRBV7-2 and TRBJ2-6; D not certain. The V and J ends lost 3 bases and 0 bases respectively, with 12 bases between them. The CDR3 contains 17 residues. The V gene's germline CDR1 is SGHTA and CDR2 FQGNSA. The CDR3 protein is CASSFQLRHSGANVLTF. CDR3 sequence (DNA): TGTGCCAGCAGCTTCCAGCTCCGTCACTCTGGGGCCAACGTCCTGACTTTC. The whole variable domain, remainder taken from reference TRBV7-2 and TRBJ2-6, is GAGVSQSPSNKVTEKGKDVELRCDPISGHTALYWYRQSLGQGLEFLIYFQGNSAPDKSGLPSDRFSAERTGGSVSTLTIQRTQQEDSAVYLCASSFQLRHSGANVLTFGAGSRLTVL.

V and J are TRBV7-2 and TRBJ1-1; D not resolved. The CDR3 covers 14 residues. Trimming shortened V by 2 bases and J by 4 bases, and 11 bases separated the two germline ends. Germline lookup yields CDR1 SGHTA and CDR2 FQGNSA. The DNA for the CDR3 is TGTGCCAGCAGCTTAAGGACTTACGGCACTGAAGCTTTCTTT. This codes for CASSLRTYGTEAFF. The full variable domain, its missing parts supplied by reference TRBV7-2 and TRBJ1-1, is GAGVSQSPSNKVTEKGKDVELRCDPISGHTALYWYRQSLGQGLEFLIYFQGNSAPDKSGLPSDRFSAERTGGSVSTLTIQRTQQEDSAVYLCASSLRTYGTEAFFGQGTRLTVV.

This clonotype came up many times. This chain uses TRBV20-1 with TRBJ2-3; 12 nucleotides line up with TRBD1. CDR1 is DFQATT and CDR2 is SNEGSKA in the germline V gene (reference sequence). J gave up 5 bases and V 5 bases, and 8 bases lay outside the gene matches. This CDR3 is 15 amino acids long. CDR3 in amino acids: CSALPGQGAGDTQYF. The CDR3 DNA reads as TGCAGTGCTCTCCCGGGACAGGGGGCGGGAGATACGCAGTATTTT.

The rearrangement joins TRBV5-1 to TRBJ1-5; no clear D. This CDR3 comprises 15 residues. The V end was cut by 0 bases, the J end by 3 bases, with 10 bases between. Germline V gene sequence: CDR1 SGHRS, CDR2 YFSETQ. In nucleotides, the CDR3 is TGCGCCAGCAGCTTGGAGGGCGGCCACAATCAGCCCCAGCATTTT. It yields the protein CASSLEGGHNQPQHF.

Only one count was recorded for this clonotype. The rearrangement joins TRBV5-1 to TRBJ1-6; D gene unclear. Trimming took 2 bases from V and 5 from J, leaving 11 bases between them. The CDR3 is 15 amino acids. From germline, CDR1 is SGHRS and CDR2 YFSETQ. The DNA for the CDR3 is TGCGCCAGCAGCTTAGAGACAAGCGATAATTCACCCCTCCACTTT. Protein: CASSLETSDNSPLHF.

The rearrangement links TRBV15 to TRBJ2-7, with D perhaps matching TRBD1 (7 bases). The DNA end is more similar to TRBJ2-5, so the J call may be wrong. The CDR3 sequence is 16 residues long. Germline loops: CDR1 LNHNV, CDR2 YYDKDF (reference sequence). The CDR3 is CATSSGGGLFRETQYF. The DNA of the CDR3 is TGTGCCACCAGCAGCGGAGGGGGCCTTTTCAGGGAGACCCAGTACTTC.

The chain has TRBV7-2 and TRBJ2-1; TRBD2 agrees at 9 bases. CDR3 length equals 16 residues. Per germline, CDR1 SGHTA and CDR2 FQGNSA. The trim removed 5 bases at V and 3 bases at J, leaving 8 bases unmatched. CDR3 region: CASSPASGVNYNEQFF. The CDR3 DNA sequence: TGTGCCAGCAGCCCCGCTAGCGGGGTAAACTACAATGAGCAGTTCTTC.

The V gene is TRBV4-1, the J gene TRBJ1-4; D gene unclear. The CDR3 sequence is 14 residues long. V was pared by 2 bases and J by 5 bases, with 9 bases between. Germline V gene data show CDR1 as MGHRA and CDR2 as YSYEKL. CDR3 sequence: CASSQSPQNEKLFF. The CDR3, as DNA: TGCGCCAGCAGCCAATCCCCTCAGAATGAAAAACTGTTTTTT.

The chain has TRBV18 and TRBJ1-2; TRBD1 is a possible D gene (6 bases). The CDR3 runs 16 residues. The V gene lost 2 bases and the J gene lost 0 bases, with 13 bases spanning the gap. The V gene's germline CDR1 is KGHSH and CDR2 LQKENI. The CDR3 sequence is CASSPKGGMANYGYTF. The CDR3 DNA reads TGTGCCAGCTCACCAAAGGGGGGCATGGCTAACTATGGCTACACCTTC.

This rearrangement joins TRBV12-3 or TRBV12-4 to TRBJ2-3; 9 nucleotides line up with TRBD2. The CDR3 consists of 14 residues. The V gene end was trimmed by 6 bases and the J gene end by 5 bases; junction bases not matched to a gene: 6. The CDR3 DNA follows: TGTGCCAGCAGGACGCTAGCGGGGATAGATACGCAGTATTTT. Protein sequence: CASRTLAGIDTQYF.

This clonotype was recorded a few times. An end of the junction does not agree with germline; a read error may underlie this. This chain links TRBV29-1 with TRBJ2-7; 9 positions match TRBD1. There are 14 residues in the CDR3. Germline V gene lookup returns CDR1 SQVTM and CDR2 ANQGSEA. This CDR3 reads CNVETQQGADEQYF. CDR3 coding DNA: TGCAACGTTGAAACACAACAGGGGGCCGACGAGCAGTACTTC.

This clonotype was observed a handful of times. The chain combines TRBV12-3 or TRBV12-4 with TRBJ1-2; no reliable D call. V lost 3 bases to trimming and J lost 7 bases, with 18 bases between them. The CDR3 runs to 15 residues. CDR3 loop: CASSLTTGRESGYTF. The CDR3 bases are TGTGCCAGCAGTTTGACGACGGGGAGGGAGAGTGGCTACACCTTC.

This chain joins TRBV7-8 and TRBJ1-1; 9 bases match TRBD1. This CDR3 spans 15 amino acids. From germline, CDR1 is SGHVS and CDR2 FQNEAQ. The V and J ends lost 5 bases and 3 bases, in that order; junction bases with no gene match: 7. The CDR3 DNA sequence: TGTGCCAGCAGCCTGCCGCGACAGGGGGACACTGAAGCTTTCTTT. Its translation: CASSLPRQGDTEAFF.

This chain links TRBV12-3 or TRBV12-4 with TRBJ1-2; D unclear. V dropped 1 base and J dropped 7 bases, with 13 bases sitting between them. The CDR3 loop spans 14 amino acids. The DNA for the CDR3 is TGTGCCAGCAGTTTAGGCCCGGGAGGAGGTGGCTACACCTTC. It specifies CASSLGPGGGGYTF.